These 15 T cell receptor beta chains came from one sample sequenced in a study of blood T cell repertoires in COVID-19. Sequenced by immunoSEQ multiplex PCR; TCRdb stores in-frame clones only, minus some. The table has around 240,000 clones, almost 85% seen once. Source material: peripheral blood. The source is an elderly woman with acute or convalescent COVID-19.

This clone has more than one count but fewer than ten. The CDR3: CASSQNFDRVYGYTF. CDR3 DNA sequence: TGTGCCAGCAGCCAAAATTTCGACAGGGTCTATGGCTACACCTTC. V gene TRBV3-1 (or the pseudogene TRBV3-2) combines with J gene TRBJ1-2; the match to TRBD1 covers 7 bases. Germline CDR1 LGHDT, CDR2 YNNKEL (reference sequence). The CDR3 loop spans 15 amino acids. Unmatched junction bases numbered 7, after V lost 2 bases and J lost 4 bases.

The gene calls are TRBV19 and TRBJ2-6; D not resolved. V was trimmed by 3 bases and J by 1 base, leaving 13 bases between them. Germline CDR1 and CDR2: LNHDA and SQIVND (reference sequence). The CDR3 sequence is 17 residues long. The CDR3 here is CASSIWVLRSGANVLTF. In DNA form, the CDR3 reads TGTGCCAGTAGTATTTGGGTTCTCAGGTCTGGGGCCAACGTCCTGACTTTC.

The CDR3 DNA follows: TGCGCCAGCAGTCACCGGGTCCTTTTTTTAAATGAGCAGTTCTTC. This codes for CASSHRVLFLNEQFF. V is TRBV5-1 and J is TRBJ2-1, with D hard to call. The V gene lost 5 bases and the J gene lost 7 bases, with 19 bases spanning the gap. Germline loops: CDR1 SGHRS, CDR2 YFSETQ. This CDR3 contains 15 residues.

The chain is built from TRBV29-1 and TRBJ1-1; D not certain. CDR3 length equals 12 residues. Germline CDR1 and CDR2: SQVTM and ANQGSEA. Trimming stripped 6 bases from V and 3 bases from J, with 11 bases between. The CDR3 nucleotides read TGCAGCGTCCGTCCGGGTGACACTGAAGCTTTCTTT. Translation: CSVRPGDTEAFF.

The genes are TRBV28 and TRBJ1-1, with D maybe TRBD1 (6 bases). CDR3 length: 16 residues. Germline V gene lookup returns CDR1 MDHEN and CDR2 SYDVKM. The ends were cut back, 3 bases at V and 1 base at J, with 15 bases in the middle. In nucleotides, the CDR3 is TGTGCCAGCAGTTTCGAGGCAGGGGACGCGAACACTGAAGCTTTCTTT. This codes for CASSFEAGDANTEAFF.

This clone occurred a few times. Other DNA sequences in this sample translate to the same CDR3. The CDR3 sequence: CASSPGTGAYEQYF. The CDR3 DNA sequence: TGTGCCAGCTCACCCGGGACAGGGGCGTACGAGCAGTACTTC. This sequence joins TRBV18 and TRBJ2-7; 10 nucleotides agree with TRBD1. With V trimmed by 3 bases and J by 4 bases, 3 bases remained unmatched. CDR3 length: 14 amino acids. The germline V gene has CDR1 KGHSH and CDR2 LQKENI.

This sequence joins TRBV7-2 and TRBJ2-2; D gene uncertain. From germline, CDR1 is SGHTA and CDR2 FQGNSA. Trimming took off 6 bases at V and 5 bases at J, with 4 bases between the two ends. The CDR3 extends over 11 amino acids. The CDR3 nucleotides are TGTGCCAGCAGTCATACCGGGGAGCTGTTTTTT. As protein: CASSHTGELFF.

The chain uses TRBV7-3 and TRBJ2-5, with D perhaps TRBD2 (6 bases). Trimming left V 2 bases short and J 5 bases short, with 21 bases between. This CDR3 region has 17 residues. Germline loops: CDR1 SGHTA, CDR2 FQGTGA. In DNA, the CDR3 is TGTGCCAGCAGCTTAGGGCCCAGGGACCTCGGAGGGGAGACCCAGTACTTC. Its protein product is CASSLGPRDLGGETQYF.

The chain is built from TRBV23-1 and TRBJ1-5, with D unresolved. TRBV23-1 is flagged as an ORF with uncertain function. The germline V and J ends were trimmed by 8 bases and 2 bases, with 19 bases remaining between them. The CDR3 extends over 16 amino acids. The CDR3 reads CASPSYEPPGNQPQHF. CDR3 nucleotide sequence: TGCGCCAGCCCGTCCTATGAGCCCCCGGGCAATCAGCCCCAGCATTTT.

The chain combines TRBV18 with TRBJ2-5; unclear D gene. V lost 3 bases and J lost 5, with 10 bases in between. Germline V gene lookup returns CDR1 KGHSH and CDR2 LQKENI. The CDR3 covers 13 residues. The CDR3 DNA follows: TGTGCCAGCTCACCTGGTATGAGTGAGACCCAGTACTTC. Its protein product is CASSPGMSETQYF.

The chain combines TRBV5-1 with TRBJ2-7, with 7 bases matching TRBD1. With V trimmed by 4 bases and J by 6 bases, 13 bases remained unmatched. The germline V gene encodes CDR1 SGHRS and CDR2 YFSETQ. The CDR3 spans 15 residues. CDR3 nucleotides: TGCGCCAGCAGCCGAACAGGGGACCCTCCGGGCGAGCAGTACTTC. Its translation is CASSRTGDPPGEQYF. Together with reference TRBV5-1 and TRBJ2-7, the CDR3 gives the full variable domain: KAGVTQTPRYLIKTRGQQVTLSCSPISGHRSVSWYQQTPGQGLQFLFEYFSETQRNKGNFPGRFSGRQFSNSRSEMNVSTLELGDSALYLCASSRTGDPPGEQYFGPGTRLTVT.

This clone was found a few times. The chain employs TRBV7-3 and TRBJ2-1, with TRBD1 identical over 10 bases. This CDR3 has 20 amino acids. Germline assignment: CDR1 SGHTA and CDR2 FQGTGA. V shed 2 bases and J 5 bases; nucleotides not matched to a gene: 18. In DNA, the CDR3 is TGTGCCAGCAGCTTAGACTTTAGTCCCGCGACAGGGGGCAGAAACAATGAGCAGTTCTTC. It translates to CASSLDFSPATGGRNNEQFF.

This rearrangement joins TRBV5-4 to TRBJ1-2, with D unclear. Germline values: CDR1 SGHNT, CDR2 YYREEE (reference sequence). Trimming left V 0 bases short and J 4 bases short, with 10 bases between. The CDR3 contains 14 residues. As DNA, the CDR3 is TGTGCCAGCAGCTTGGGCCAGGCCTTCTATGGCTACACCTTC. This codes for CASSLGQAFYGYTF.

The chain combines TRBV28 with TRBJ2-1, with no clear D. Germline assignment: CDR1 MDHEN and CDR2 SYDVKM. CDR3 size: 15 residues. V dropped 2 bases and J dropped 10 bases, with 18 bases sitting between them. This CDR3 is CASSLQRQSPREQFF. CDR3 DNA sequence: TGTGCCAGCAGTTTACAGCGTCAATCACCGCGGGAGCAGTTCTTC.

V usage is TRBV28 and J usage is TRBJ2-7; 14 nucleotides line up with TRBD2. V shed 2 bases and J 5 bases; nucleotides not matched to a gene: 2. The CDR3 length is 15 residues. From germline, CDR1 is MDHEN and CDR2 SYDVKM. CDR3 bases: TGTGCCAGCAGTTTACCGGGACTAGCGGGGGACGAGCAGTACTTC. Protein product: CASSLPGLAGDEQYF.